Presented here are 9 T cell receptor beta chains from one specimen sequenced in a study of siplizumab effects on memory and regulatory T cells. Produced via immunoSEQ multiplex PCR; TCRdb's table is partial and in-frame only. The sample carries roughly 50,000 clones, roughly 84% recorded once. Material for sequencing was naive CD8+ T cells sorted from blood. Receptors originate from a human donor in good health.

CDR3 nucleotide sequence: TGTGCCAGCAGCTCCCCTGATAAAGAGACCCAGTACTTC. Amino acid sequence: CASSSPDKETQYF. The V gene is TRBV7-9, the J gene TRBJ2-5; D ambiguous. This CDR3 has 13 residues. In germline, CDR1 is SEHNR, CDR2 FQNEAQ (reference sequence). Trimming removed 4 bases from V and 3 bases from J, with 9 bases in between.

The chain joins TRBV6-1 to TRBJ2-1; 9 nucleotides match TRBD2. The V gene end was trimmed by 7 bases and the J gene end by 3 bases; junction bases not matched to a gene: 4. Germline-derived CDR1 and CDR2 are MNHNS and SASEGT. The CDR3 consists of 14 residues. CDR3 DNA: TGTGCCAGCACGATTAGCGGGAGCTACAATGAGCAGTTCTTC. Translation: CASTISGSYNEQFF.

This rearrangement joins TRBV2 to TRBJ2-7; 8 bases fit TRBD2. The CDR3 is 16 amino acids. The ends lost 1 base at V and 3 bases at J; junction bases unmatched: 8. Germline values: CDR1 SNHLY, CDR2 FYNNEI. The CDR3 loop reads CASSEGAWREVYEQYF. For the CDR3, the DNA is TGTGCCAGCAGTGAAGGCGCCTGGCGGGAGGTCTACGAGCAGTACTTC.

The rearrangement links TRBV6-5 to TRBJ1-1, with a tentative D call TRBD1 (6 bases). Germline CDR1 is MNHEY and CDR2 is SVGAGI. Trimming left V 8 bases short and J 4 bases short, with 20 bases between. This CDR3 is built from 15 residues. As DNA, the CDR3 is TGTGCCAGCTGTTTCAATGGGGGCAGTAGCACTGAAGCTTTCTTT. Amino acids: CASCFNGGSSTEAFF.

The gene calls are TRBV28 and TRBJ2-7, with D possibly matching TRBD2 (6 bases). Trimming shortened V by 5 bases and J by 2 bases, and 25 bases separated the two germline ends. CDR1 and CDR2 from the germline V gene are MDHEN and SYDVKM. The CDR3 runs to 18 residues. In DNA, the CDR3 is TGTGCCAGCAGTCGAAAGTGGGGGGTGGCGGGGATCCCCTACGAGCAGTACTTC. Translation: CASSRKWGVAGIPYEQYF.

In DNA form, the CDR3 reads TGTGCTACACTCAGCTCCTACAATGAGCAGTTCTTC. It is translated as CATLSSYNEQFF. J is TRBJ2-1 and V is TRBV6-5; unclear D gene. The CDR3 totals 12 residues. Germline lookup yields CDR1 MNHEY and CDR2 SVGAGI.

The chain links TRBV7-6 to TRBJ2-3; 10 positions match TRBD2. Germline assignment: CDR1 SGHVS and CDR2 FNYEAQ. V was pared by 1 base and J by 4 bases, with 2 bases of the junction left unmatched. The CDR3 runs to 15 residues. In nucleotides, the CDR3 is TGTGCCAGCAGCTTAGTTAGCGGGGGGTCAGATACGCAGTATTTT. It codes for CASSLVSGGSDTQYF. Combining the CDR3 with reference TRBV7-6 and TRBJ2-3 gives the whole variable domain GAGVSQSPRYKVTKRGQDVALRCDPISGHVSLYWYRQALGQGPEFLTYFNYEAQQDKSGLPNDRFSAERPEGSISTLTIQRTEQRDSAMYRCASSLVSGGSDTQYFGPGTRLTVL.

This clone was observed a single time. The chain links TRBV7-3 to TRBJ2-3, with TRBD2 as a possible D gene (6 bases). Germline V gives CDR1 SGHTA, CDR2 FQGTGA. V gave up 4 bases and J gave up 6 bases, with 17 bases separating them. The CDR3 spans 15 residues. The CDR3: CASSSIAGSGDTQYF. The CDR3 DNA reads as TGTGCCAGCAGCTCAATCGCGGGATCAGGGGATACGCAGTATTTT.

The V and J genes are TRBV2 and TRBJ2-3, with D possibly matching TRBD1 (5 bases). Germline loops: CDR1 SNHLY, CDR2 FYNNEI. V was pared by 9 bases and J by 2 bases, with 15 bases between. The CDR3 covers 14 residues. Here the CDR3 DNA reads TGTGCCAGGGGTGTCACTGGGGCCACAGATACGCAGTATTTT. Encoded protein: CARGVTGATDTQYF.